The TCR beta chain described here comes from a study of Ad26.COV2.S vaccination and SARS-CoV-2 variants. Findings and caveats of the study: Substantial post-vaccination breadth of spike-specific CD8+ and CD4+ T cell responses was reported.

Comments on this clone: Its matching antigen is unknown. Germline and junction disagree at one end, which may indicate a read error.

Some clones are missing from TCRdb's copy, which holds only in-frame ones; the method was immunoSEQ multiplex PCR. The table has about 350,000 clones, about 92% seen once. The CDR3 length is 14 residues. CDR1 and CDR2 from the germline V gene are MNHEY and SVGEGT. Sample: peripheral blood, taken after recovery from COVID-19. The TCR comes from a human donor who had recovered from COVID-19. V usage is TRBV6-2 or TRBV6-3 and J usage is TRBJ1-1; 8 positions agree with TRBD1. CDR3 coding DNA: TGTGCCAGCAGCCGTTCGGGACAGGAGACTGGAGCTTTCTTT. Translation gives CASSRSGQETGAFF.